Below, one TCR beta chain is given with its context. The data stem from a study of OX40 agonist ivuxolimab in advanced cancers. The data were produced by immunoSEQ multiplex PCR, yet TCRdb's version contains in-frame clones alone and is incomplete. This sample yields some 77,000 clones, of which 86% are seen a single time; around 1% belongs to the top ten. Patients with autoimmune history or systemic immunosuppression were excluded. Per the germline V gene, CDR1 is SGDLS and CDR2 is YYNGEE. CDR3 size: 15 residues. V was trimmed by 0 bases and J by 2 bases, leaving 12 bases between them. The gene calls are TRBV9 and TRBJ2-7; D remains unclear. The receptor was isolated from an adult with an advanced solid tumor such as melanoma, head and neck, liver or kidney cancer. The specimen was CD4+ or CD8+ T cells sorted from blood, collected in a trial of the OX40 agonist ivuxolimab. Here the CDR3 reads CASSVDPTSTYEQYF. DNA for the CDR3: TGTGCCAGCAGCGTAGATCCGACCAGCACCTACGAGCAGTACTTC.